The present entry profiles one T cell receptor (beta chain) with its context. The antigen is unknown. The same CDR3 also results from other DNA sequences found in this sample. This sample is part of a study of graft-versus-host responses after intestinal transplantation. About the research overall: Transplants were multivisceral, liver-intestinal, or isolated intestinal. Overall study results and limits: Among circulating GvH clones, peak levels were associated with early post-transplant declines in HvG clones.

The method was immunoSEQ multiplex PCR; TCRdb's version includes in-frame clones alone and lacks a portion of them. The repertoire holds over 85,000 clones, approximately 92% seen once, with around 0.55% in the top ten. Per the germline V gene, CDR1 is MGHRA and CDR2 is YSYEKL. The CDR3 covers 14 residues. Trimming removed 0 bases at V and 2 bases at J, with 8 bases between. The genes are TRBV4-1 and TRBJ2-7; D uncertain. This sequence was found in a human donor who received an intestinal transplant. The sequenced sample was unstimulated CD8+ T cells sorted from spleen or lymph node cells, obtained before intestinal transplant. The CDR3 is CASSQDPGTYEQYF. The CDR3 DNA is TGCGCCAGCAGCCAAGATCCAGGAACCTACGAGCAGTACTTC.